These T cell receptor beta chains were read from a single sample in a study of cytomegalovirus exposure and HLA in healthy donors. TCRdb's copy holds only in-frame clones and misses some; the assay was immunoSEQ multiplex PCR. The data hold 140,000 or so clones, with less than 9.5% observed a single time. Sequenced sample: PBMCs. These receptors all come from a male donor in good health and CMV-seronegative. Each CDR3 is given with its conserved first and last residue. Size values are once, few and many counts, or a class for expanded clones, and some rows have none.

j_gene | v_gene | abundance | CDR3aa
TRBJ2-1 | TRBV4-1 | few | CASSQSTSGVAHEQFF
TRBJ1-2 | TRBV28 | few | CASSLGRTGGVDYTF
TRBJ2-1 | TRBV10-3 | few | CAISVGQGNEQFF
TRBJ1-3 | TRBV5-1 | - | CASSLTGSSGNTIYF
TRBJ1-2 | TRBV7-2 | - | CASSFAGNYGYTF
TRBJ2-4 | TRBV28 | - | CASSLFNRGLAGLTKNIQYF
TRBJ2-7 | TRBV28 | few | CASSSWTGEYEQYF
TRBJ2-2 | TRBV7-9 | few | CASSWPGTGAAGELFF
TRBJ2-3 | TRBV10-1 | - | CATGPSEFPDTQYF
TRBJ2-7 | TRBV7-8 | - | CASSLAELHEQYF
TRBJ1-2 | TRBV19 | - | CASRMDRGYGYTF
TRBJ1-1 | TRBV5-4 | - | CASSRDRYATEAFF
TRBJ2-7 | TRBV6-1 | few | CASSKDRGLYEQYF
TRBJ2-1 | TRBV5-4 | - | CASSAGLAGVGQFF
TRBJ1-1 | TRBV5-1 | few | CASSLEQGRAEAFF
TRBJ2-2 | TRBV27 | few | CASSSRGGELFF
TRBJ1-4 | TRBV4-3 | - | CASSQDFSSPTTNEKLFF
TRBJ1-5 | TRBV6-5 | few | CASRATAYSNQPQHF
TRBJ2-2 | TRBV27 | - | CASSQPGLVNTGELFF
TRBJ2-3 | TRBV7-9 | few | CASSLGDRERDTQYF
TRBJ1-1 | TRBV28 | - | CASSPMGGLSPNTEAFF
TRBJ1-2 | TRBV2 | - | CASRKTGTVNYGYTF
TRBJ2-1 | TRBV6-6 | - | CASTPGGNYNEQFF
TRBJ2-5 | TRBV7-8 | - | CASSSRLAGTETQYF
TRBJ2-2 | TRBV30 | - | CAWSVMVQAGELFF
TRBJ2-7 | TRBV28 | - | CASSLQGGEQYF
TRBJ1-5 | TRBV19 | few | CASSSEGLGNQPQHF
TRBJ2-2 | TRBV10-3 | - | CATSSGSGNTGKLFF
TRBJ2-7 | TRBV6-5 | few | CASSYGTTSGYEQYF
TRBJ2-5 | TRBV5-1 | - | CASSLRAAQETQYF
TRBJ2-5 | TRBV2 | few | CASVDSGGDQETQYF
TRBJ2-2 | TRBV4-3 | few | CASSQERQGSGELFF
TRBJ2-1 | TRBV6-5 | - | CASSYGWRYNEQFF
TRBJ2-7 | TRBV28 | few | CASSLPGQGAGEQYF
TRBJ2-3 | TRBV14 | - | CASSQGLAGGLDTQYF
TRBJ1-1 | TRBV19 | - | CASSIDRRGEAFF
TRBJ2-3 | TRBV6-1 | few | CASSEFSDTQYF
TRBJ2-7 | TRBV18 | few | CASSTGLAGGYEQYF
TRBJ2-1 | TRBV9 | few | CASSVADNEQFF
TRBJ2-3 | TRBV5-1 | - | CASSLGTSVSDTQYF
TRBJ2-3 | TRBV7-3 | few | CASSFSGDTQYF
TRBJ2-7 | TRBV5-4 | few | CASSPPGLGEQYF
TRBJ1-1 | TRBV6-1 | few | CASSPWTGETEAFF
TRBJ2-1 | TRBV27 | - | CASIPAGGVSYNEQFF
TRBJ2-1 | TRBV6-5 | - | CASRPGHGNEQFF
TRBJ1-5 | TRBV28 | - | CASSFGQGLNQPQHF
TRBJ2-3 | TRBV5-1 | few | CASSLEAAGTDTQYF
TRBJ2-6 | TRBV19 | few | CASSLLPGQFLSGANVLTF